Listed here is a single TCR beta chain. Its cognate antigen is unknown. Samples came from healthy bone marrow donors. This sample is drawn from a study of cytomegalovirus exposure and HLA in healthy donors. Points from the study as a whole: According to an earlier analysis, most TCR beta V segments yielded productive rearrangements about 87% or about 30% of the time. Some TCR beta chains (roughly 150 of them) were listed as cytomegalovirus-associated. Reported findings show TCR beta sequences accurately forecast HLA-A and HLA-B alleles in most subjects.

Researchers ran the PCR with 60 Vbeta and 13 Jbeta primers. Method: immunoSEQ multiplex PCR; TCRdb's copy keeps in-frame clones and lacks some. The repertoire holds nearly 110,000 clones, with around 75% as singletons. CDR1 is MGHRA, CDR2 YSYEKL, per germline. Trimming removed 4 bases from V and 1 base from J, with 13 bases in between. This CDR3 has 15 residues. The sequencing input was PBMCs. The chain links TRBV4-1 to TRBJ1-1, with a possible D match to TRBD1 (5 bases). The clonotype originates from a man aged 40-49 years in good health and CMV-seronegative. For the CDR3, the DNA is TGCGCCAGCAGCCGAGCGGGGACGGGGAACACTGAAGCTTTCTTT. Translated: CASSRAGTGNTEAFF.